This T cell receptor (beta chain) was recorded in a study of cytomegalovirus exposure and HLA in healthy donors. In the PCR, 60 Vbeta and 13 Jbeta primers were used. The repertoire was sequenced with immunoSEQ multiplex PCR; TCRdb's copy has only in-frame clones and lacks some. The listing contains around 74,000 clones. Whole-study findings and limits: Researchers counted around 170 TCR beta chains as cytomegalovirus-associated. Researchers reported in a later analysis that common viral pathogens appeared linked to several top clusters. Presence/absence analysis assumed near-uniform sequencing depth across donors.

A note on this clone: The antigen is undetermined.

The receptor comes from a man over 45 in good health and CMV-seropositive. Sequenced material: PBMCs.

The CDR3 loop is CASTGTYEKLFF. The CDR3 coding sequence is TGTGCCAGCACCGGTACCTATGAAAAACTGTTTTTT. This chain uses TRBV28 with TRBJ1-4; D is uncertain. The V end lost 7 bases, the J end lost 6 bases, and 9 bases lay between the germline ends. This CDR3 comprises 12 residues. Germline V gene data show CDR1 as MDHEN and CDR2 as SYDVKM.